These 18 T cell receptor beta chains share one sample of origin, sequenced in a study of blood T cells in healthy people across ages. Then a second PCR, running about 6 to 11 cycles, was carried out with a sample-barcoded 5' primer and a J-beta primer mix. Each CDR3 protein is one row after TCRdb ran MiXCR on the 5' RACE reads. The sample comprises approximately 1,100,000 distinct CDR3 sequences, 45% of which are singletons, and under 20% rests with the top ten. Sequencing was carried out using blood. The receptors were gathered from an older woman in good health.

This clonotype was recorded a few times. The genes are TRBV7-9 and TRBJ1-2, with D perhaps matching TRBD1 (6 bases). Germline lookup yields CDR1 SEHNR and CDR2 FQNEAQ (reference sequence). V lost 5 bases and J lost 0, with 16 bases in between. The CDR3 covers 16 residues. The CDR3 region is CASSNAAGAANYGYTF. DNA of the CDR3: TGTGCCAGCAGCAACGCAGCGGGGGCCGCTAACTATGGCTACACCTTC.

Details on this clonotype: At one end the junction does not follow the germline gene, possibly because of a read error. The V gene is TRBV7-2, the J gene TRBJ2-7; D is undetermined. The germline V gene encodes CDR1 SGHTA and CDR2 FQGNSA. The CDR3 extends over 18 amino acids. CDR3 sequence (DNA): TGTGCCAGCAGCTTATCAGAGGCGAGGTGGATTAGCTCCTACGGGCAGTACTTC. It is translated as CASSLSEARWISSYGQYF.

The chain has TRBV5-1 and TRBJ2-5; TRBD2 might be the D (6 bases). Germline V CDR1 and CDR2: SGHRS, YFSETQ. The CDR3 has 15 amino acids. The germline V and J ends were trimmed by 4 bases and 5 bases, with 18 bases remaining between them. CDR3 loop: CASSGRTTRGETQYF. The CDR3 nucleotides read TGCGCCAGCAGCGGTAGGACTACCCGGGGTGAGACCCAGTACTTC.

The chain combines TRBV11-1 with TRBJ2-4; D gene unclear. The end of the DNA is better explained by TRBJ2-7, so the J call may be wrong. The V gene's germline CDR1 is SGHAT and CDR2 FQDESV (reference sequence). The CDR3 has 16 residues. The CDR3, as DNA: TGTGCCAGCAGCTTACGTAGTTCAGCTCCTTCCTACGAGCAGTACTTC. Amino acid sequence: CASSLRSSAPSYEQYF.

The rearrangement joins TRBV7-9 to TRBJ2-5; D unresolved. CDR3 length: 15 residues. V lost 0 bases and J 1 base, leaving 9 bases between the germline ends. Germline CDR1 is SEHNR and CDR2 is FQNEAQ (reference sequence). CDR3 region: CASSLARRTQETQYF. CDR3 sequence (DNA): TGTGCCAGCAGCTTAGCGCGGCGGACCCAAGAGACCCAGTACTTC.

Notes on this clonotype: This clone may be a read error of a much larger clone one base away. This sequence joins TRBV29-1 and TRBJ2-7; 10 bases agree with TRBD2. Germline trimming cut 4 bases from V and 4 bases from J; bases unmatched to any gene: 7. Germline V gene sequence: CDR1 SQVTM, CDR2 ANQGSEA. The CDR3 sequence is 14 residues long. The CDR3: CSVVLAGTSYEQYF. CDR3 DNA: TGCAGCGTTGTACTAGCGGGGACCTCGTACGAGCAGTACTTC.

The chain employs TRBV28 and TRBJ1-6; a weak D match, TRBD1 (6 bases). V was cut by 8 bases and J by 6 bases, with 8 bases left in between. Germline lookup yields CDR1 MDHEN and CDR2 SYDVKM. The CDR3 is made up of 12 amino acids. In DNA form, the CDR3 reads TGTGCCAGCGGGGGGCTTAATTCACCCCTCCACTTT. This gives the protein CASGGLNSPLHF.

In this sample, this clonotype turned up a few times. The gene calls are TRBV29-1 and TRBJ2-2, with unresolved D. The CDR3 length is 12 residues. V lost 0 bases and J lost 7, with 6 bases in between. Per the germline V gene, CDR1 is SQVTM and CDR2 is ANQGSEA. This chain's CDR3 is CSVEEPVGELFF. For the CDR3, the DNA is TGCAGCGTTGAAGAGCCCGTCGGGGAGCTGTTTTTT.

The gene calls are TRBV15 and TRBJ2-3; D is tentatively TRBD1 or TRBD2 (5 bases each). Germline CDR1 is LNHNV and CDR2 is YYDKDF (reference sequence). The CDR3 covers 20 residues. Trimming left V 0 bases short and J 2 bases short, with 24 bases between. The CDR3 protein is CATSRDPRAESTGATDTQYF. Written as DNA, the CDR3 is TGTGCCACCAGCAGAGATCCACGAGCCGAATCCACCGGGGCCACAGATACGCAGTATTTT.

This chain joins TRBV5-1 and TRBJ2-1, with TRBD2 matching over 14 bases. This CDR3 region has 13 residues. The germline CDR1 and CDR2 sequences are SGHRS and YFSETQ. Losses at the gene ends were 5 bases for V and 12 bases for J; bases not matched to a gene: 4. This chain's CDR3 is CASSGLAGGRQFF. The CDR3 bases are TGCGCCAGCAGTGGACTAGCGGGAGGACGGCAGTTCTTC. Full variable domain (missing parts from reference TRBV5-1 and TRBJ2-1): KAGVTQTPRYLIKTRGQQVTLSCSPISGHRSVSWYQQTPGQGLQFLFEYFSETQRNKGNFPGRFSGRQFSNSRSEMNVSTLELGDSALYLCASSGLAGGRQFFGPGTRLTVL.

This chain connects TRBV7-2 to TRBJ2-1; TRBD2 agrees at 8 bases. Trimming took 7 bases from V and 8 from J; bases not matched to a gene: 25. In germline, CDR1 is SGHTA, CDR2 FQGNSA. The CDR3 runs to 19 residues. CDR3 DNA: TGTGCCAGCAACTACCCCCTACCCGGGACTAGTCGAGATGTCGATGAGCAGTTCTTC. Amino acid sequence: CASNYPLPGTSRDVDEQFF.

This chain connects TRBV5-1 to TRBJ2-7, with TRBD2 matching 7 bases. This CDR3 region has 14 residues. Germline V gene data show CDR1 as SGHRS and CDR2 as YFSETQ. Unmatched junction bases numbered 6, after V lost 0 bases and J lost 6 bases. The CDR3 spells CASSLVPGGSEQYF. In DNA, the CDR3 is TGCGCCAGCAGCTTGGTACCGGGAGGAAGCGAGCAGTACTTC.

Here the CDR3 DNA reads TGCAGTGCTAGAGGCCACCGGGACCGCTATCGGCAGTACTTC. It specifies CSARGHRDRYRQYF. The rearrangement joins TRBV20-1 to TRBJ2-7; either TRBD1 or TRBD2 may fit D (5 bases each). Per the germline V gene, CDR1 is DFQATT and CDR2 is SNEGSKA (reference sequence). There are 14 residues in the CDR3. Trimming shortened V by 1 base and J by 9 bases, and 19 bases separated the two germline ends.

This clonotype appeared a few times. This chain joins TRBV29-1 and TRBJ1-2, with 7 bases aligning to TRBD1. The CDR3 consists of 12 residues. Germline values: CDR1 SQVTM, CDR2 ANQGSEA. Trimming took 2 bases from V and 4 from J; bases not matched to a gene: 1. The CDR3 region is CSVEQGGYGYTF. CDR3 coding DNA: TGCAGCGTTGAACAGGGGGGCTATGGCTACACCTTC.

This clonotype showed up just a few times. The rearrangement joins TRBV7-9 to TRBJ1-3; D is unclear. This CDR3 region has 13 residues. Trimming pared 6 bases from V and 1 base from J, leaving 7 bases between. Germline lookup yields CDR1 SEHNR and CDR2 FQNEAQ (reference sequence). CDR3: CASREGSGNTIYF. CDR3 coding DNA: TGTGCCAGCAGGGAAGGTTCTGGAAACACCATATATTTT.

The chain uses TRBV2 and TRBJ2-7, with D possibly being TRBD1 (7 bases). This CDR3 comprises 14 residues. Trimming cost V 3 bases and J 7 bases, with 16 bases left between them. Germline V gene data show CDR1 as SNHLY and CDR2 as FYNNEI. CDR3 amino acids: CASSEEGAYNEQYF. The CDR3 coding sequence is TGTGCCAGCAGTGAGGAGGGGGCGTACAATGAGCAGTACTTC.

The V call is TRBV30, the J call TRBJ1-5, with TRBD1 as a possible D gene (5 bases). This CDR3 has 15 amino acids. Between the trimmed V and J ends, which lost 4 bases and 1 base, there was a span of 14 bases. Per germline, CDR1 GTSNPN and CDR2 SVGIG (reference sequence). The CDR3: CAWTRGGRSNQPQHF. The CDR3 coding sequence is TGTGCCTGGACCCGGGGGGGACGAAGCAATCAGCCCCAGCATTTT.

V gene TRBV5-1 combines with J gene TRBJ2-2, with D uncertain. The V end lost 0 bases, the J end lost 1 base, and 4 bases lay between the germline ends. Germline V gene data show CDR1 as SGHRS and CDR2 as YFSETQ. The CDR3 is made up of 14 amino acids. In nucleotides, the CDR3 is TGCGCCAGCAGCTTGGAAAAGAACACCGGGGAGCTGTTTTTT. Encoded protein: CASSLEKNTGELFF.